These 13 T cell receptor beta chains came from one sample sequenced in a study of blood T cell repertoires in COVID-19. Sequencing used immunoSEQ multiplex PCR; TCRdb keeps in-frame clones, though not all of them. The data contain some 160,000 clones, 70% to 90% of them seen just once; the ten biggest clones take up approximately 3%. The material sequenced was peripheral blood. Receptors originate from a man aged 55 to 70 with acute or convalescent COVID-19.

The chain links TRBV7-2 to TRBJ1-1, with D possibly TRBD1 on 6 matching bases. The V gene's germline CDR1 is SGHTA and CDR2 FQGNSA. Trimming pared 3 bases from V and 0 bases from J, leaving 14 bases between. This CDR3 is built from 16 residues. CDR3 bases: TGTGCCAGCAGCTTCCCGGGAGGGGGGTTGAACACTGAAGCTTTCTTT. Translating gives CASSFPGGGLNTEAFF.

J is TRBJ2-2 and V is TRBV5-6; tentative D call: TRBD2 (5 bases). From germline, CDR1 is SGHDT and CDR2 YYEEEE. Trimming cost V 4 bases and J 4 bases, with 17 bases left between them. CDR3 length: 16 residues. Here the CDR3 reads CASSPPVGEGTGELFF. Written as DNA, the CDR3 is TGTGCCAGCAGCCCGCCGGTGGGAGAGGGCACCGGGGAGCTGTTTTTT. Based on the CDR3 plus reference TRBV5-6 and TRBJ2-2, the full variable domain is DAGVTQSPTHLIKTRGQQVTLRCSPKSGHDTVSWYQQALGQGPQFIFQYYEEEERQRGNFPDRFSGHQFPNYSSELNVNALLLGDSALYLCASSPPVGEGTGELFFGEGSRLTVL.

V is TRBV7-2 and J is TRBJ2-1; D is perhaps TRBD2 (5 bases). The CDR3 spans 17 residues. Germline CDR1 reads SGHTA; CDR2 reads FQGNSA. The V gene lost 2 bases and the J gene lost 0 bases, with 14 bases spanning the gap. The chain's CDR3 is CASSLRERSLSYNEQFF. DNA of the CDR3: TGTGCCAGCAGCTTAAGGGAGCGTTCCCTCTCCTACAATGAGCAGTTCTTC. Drawing the rest from reference TRBV7-2 and TRBJ2-1, the complete variable domain is GAGVSQSPSNKVTEKGKDVELRCDPISGHTALYWYRQSLGQGLEFLIYFQGNSAPDKSGLPSDRFSAERTGGSVSTLTIQRTQQEDSAVYLCASSLRERSLSYNEQFFGPGTRLTVL.

CDR3 nucleotides: TGTGCCAGTACCCCCTGGGGGGGGGCGCGGACCCCTAATGAAAAACTGTTTTTT. Protein: CASTPWGGARTPNEKLFF. J is TRBJ1-4 and V is TRBV19; a weak D match, TRBD1 (6 bases). Per the germline V gene, CDR1 is LNHDA and CDR2 is SQIVND (reference sequence). The CDR3 is made up of 18 amino acids. Trimming removed 7 bases at V and 3 bases at J, with 24 bases between.

The chain is built from TRBV6-5 and TRBJ1-2; perhaps TRBD1 as D (6 bases). Deletions cut 2 bases from V and 2 bases from J, with 12 bases between. The CDR3 is made up of 15 amino acids. Germline assignment: CDR1 MNHEY and CDR2 SVGAGI. CDR3 residues: CASSYTTGTNYGYTF. The CDR3 nucleotides are TGTGCCAGCAGTTACACTACAGGGACGAACTATGGCTACACCTTC.

The rearrangement joins TRBV5-1 to TRBJ1-2, with TRBD1 identical over 7 bases. Germline CDR1 reads SGHRS; CDR2 reads YFSETQ. The length of the CDR3 is 14 residues. Germline trimming cut 4 bases from V and 6 bases from J; bases unmatched to any gene: 9. CDR3 protein: CASSITTGFHGYTF. The CDR3 nucleotides read TGCGCCAGCAGCATCACGACAGGGTTCCATGGCTACACCTTC.

This sequence joins TRBV13 and TRBJ2-7; D gene uncertain. Germline CDR1 is PRHDT and CDR2 is FYEKMQ (reference sequence). The CDR3 spans 11 residues. Trimming removed 1 base from V and 6 bases from J, with 4 bases in between. The CDR3 bases are TGTGCCAGCAGCTTAGAAGCCGAGCAGTACTTC. This codes for CASSLEAEQYF.

The chain couples TRBV19 to TRBJ1-4, with 7 bases fitting TRBD1. The germline CDR1 and CDR2 sequences are LNHDA and SQIVND (reference sequence). This CDR3 is 16 amino acids long. The V and J ends lost 5 bases and 1 base, in that order; junction bases with no gene match: 7. As DNA, the CDR3 is TGTGCCAGTAGTTCTACAGGGGTGGGAACTAATGAAAAACTGTTTTTT. Translated: CASSSTGVGTNEKLFF.

V is TRBV11-3 and J is TRBJ2-3; D is uncertain. This CDR3 has 14 residues. The germline V and J ends were trimmed by 1 base and 2 bases, with 7 bases remaining between them. Germline V gene data show CDR1 as SGHNT and CDR2 as YENEEA. CDR3 nucleotides: TGTGCCAGCAGCTTAGCGCTAACCACAGATACGCAGTATTTT. It encodes CASSLALTTDTQYF.

This clone was counted a few times. V gene TRBV7-3 combines with J gene TRBJ1-1, with D uncertain. V shed 5 bases and J shed 2 bases, with 9 bases lying between them. CDR3 length: 13 amino acids. CDR1 is SGHTA and CDR2 is FQGTGA in the germline V gene. CDR3 sequence: CASSPGSNTEAFF. DNA for the CDR3: TGTGCCAGCAGCCCAGGAAGCAACACTGAAGCTTTCTTT.

This chain uses TRBV9 with TRBJ1-1, with D possibly matching TRBD1 (6 bases). Germline CDR1 reads SGDLS; CDR2 reads YYNGEE. Trimming stripped 4 bases from V and 0 bases from J, with 16 bases between. The CDR3 spans 16 residues. CDR3 protein: CASSHSDSLMNTEAFF. In DNA form, the CDR3 reads TGTGCCAGCAGCCATTCGGACAGCCTCATGAACACTGAAGCTTTCTTT.

V and J are TRBV10-1 and TRBJ2-3, with D tentatively TRBD2 (6 bases). This CDR3 spans 15 amino acids. Trimming cost V 3 bases and J 8 bases, with 18 bases left between them. CDR1 and CDR2 from the germline V gene are WNHNN and SYGVQD (reference sequence). The CDR3 loop reads CASSEVRGPTRTQYF. The CDR3 DNA follows: TGCGCCAGCAGTGAAGTGCGGGGCCCCACTCGTACGCAGTATTTT.

The V and J genes are TRBV11-2 and TRBJ1-4; perhaps TRBD1 as D (5 bases). The CDR3 sequence is 14 residues long. From germline, CDR1 is SGHAT and CDR2 FQNNGV. V was shortened by 3 bases and J by 8 bases, with 13 bases between the two germline ends. The CDR3 is CASSLDGGGEKLFF. CDR3 sequence (DNA): TGTGCCAGCAGCTTGGATGGGGGAGGGGAAAAACTGTTTTTT.